The next 32 T cell receptor beta chains were all read from a single sample in a study of T cell changes during pregnancy in multiple sclerosis. Sequencing was performed with immunoSEQ multiplex PCR; in TCRdb, only in-frame clones are kept and a portion is missing. Seen here are 90,000 to 100,000 clones, approximately 92% observed once, and the top ten hold over 3.5%. The starting material was peripheral blood, obtained in the first trimester of pregnancy. These receptors came from a female donor with multiple sclerosis, enrolled in a pregnancy study.

This chain joins TRBV6-6 and TRBJ1-5; TRBD1 is a possible D gene (6 bases). The CDR3 contains 16 residues. Per germline, CDR1 MNHNY and CDR2 SVGAGI (reference sequence). The V and J ends lost 0 bases and 7 bases respectively, with 16 bases between them. The chain's CDR3 is CASSYSKGDAGQPQHF. The DNA of the CDR3 is TGTGCCAGCAGTTACTCGAAGGGGGACGCAGGCCAGCCCCAGCATTTT.

The CDR3 reads CASSLSGGRTEAFF. CDR3 bases: TGTGCCAGCAGCCTATCGGGGGGACGGACTGAAGCTTTCTTT. The gene calls are TRBV7-2 and TRBJ1-1; perhaps TRBD1 as D (5 bases). V was cut by 5 bases and J by 5 bases, with 15 bases left in between. CDR1 and CDR2 from the germline V gene are SGHTA and FQGNSA. The CDR3 length is 14 residues.

For the CDR3, the DNA is TGTGCCAGCAGAGGACTAGCGGGGGCCTACGAGCAGTACTTC. The encoded protein is CASRGLAGAYEQYF. J is TRBJ2-7 and V is TRBV2; 13 bases agree with TRBD2. The germline gives CDR1 SNHLY, CDR2 FYNNEI. The V and J ends lost 6 bases and 2 bases, in that order; junction bases with no gene match: 1. CDR3 length equals 14 residues.

The rearrangement joins TRBV6-6 to TRBJ2-5, with 7 bases matching TRBD1. Trimming at V came to 6 bases and at J to 4 bases, leaving 11 bases not matched to a gene. CDR1 MNHNY and CDR2 SVGAGI come from the germline V gene (reference sequence). This CDR3 is 15 amino acids long. The CDR3 region has the DNA TGTGCCAGCAGGACAGGGTCGTTCGAAGGAGAGACCCAGTACTTC. It translates to CASRTGSFEGETQYF.

The chain couples TRBV18 to TRBJ1-3, with D possibly matching TRBD1 (6 bases). Germline V gives CDR1 KGHSH, CDR2 LQKENI. The CDR3 length is 17 residues. V shed 3 bases and J shed 0 bases, with 15 bases lying between them. The CDR3 DNA sequence: TGTGCCAGCTCACCCCTAGGCTCCAGGGGCTCTGGAAACACCATATATTTT. Translated, it gives CASSPLGSRGSGNTIYF.

This clone was seen a few times. The chain links TRBV29-1 to TRBJ2-1, with 12 nucleotides matching TRBD2. This CDR3 is built from 17 residues. The germline CDR1 and CDR2 sequences are SQVTM and ANQGSEA. V trimming: 3 bases; J trimming: 8 bases; junction bases outside the gene matches: 14. CDR3 nucleotide sequence: TGCAGCGTTGACAAATTCGCAACTAGCGGGGGGCGGGATGAGCAGTTCTTC. Protein sequence: CSVDKFATSGGRDEQFF.

This rearrangement joins TRBV29-1 to TRBJ2-3, with D possibly TRBD2 on 6 matching bases. The V end was cut by 3 bases, the J end by 5 bases, with 12 bases between. The CDR3 runs to 13 residues. Germline lookup yields CDR1 SQVTM and CDR2 ANQGSEA. CDR3 region: CSVESAGIDTQYF. The DNA for the CDR3 is TGCAGCGTTGAGTCGGCGGGGATAGATACGCAGTATTTT.

V and J are TRBV2 and TRBJ1-5; 11 bases fit TRBD1. Germline trimming cut 5 bases from V and 6 bases from J; bases unmatched to any gene: 3. The CDR3 loop spans 14 amino acids. The germline CDR1 and CDR2 sequences are SNHLY and FYNNEI. In DNA, the CDR3 is TGTGCCAGCAGTAGCGGACAGGGGGCTCAGCCCCAGCATTTT. Protein sequence: CASSSGQGAQPQHF.

V and J are TRBV7-9 and TRBJ2-1; D ambiguous. Trimming stripped 2 bases from V and 5 bases from J, with 13 bases between. There are 15 residues in the CDR3. Per the germline V gene, CDR1 is SEHNR and CDR2 is FQNEAQ (reference sequence). The CDR3 protein is CASSLILGQNNEQFF. The DNA for the CDR3 is TGTGCCAGCAGCTTAATTTTGGGCCAGAACAATGAGCAGTTCTTC.

This CDR3 reads CASSEALGGTDTQYF. For the CDR3, the DNA is TGTGCCAGCAGTGAAGCGCTGGGAGGCACAGATACGCAGTATTTT. The V gene is TRBV6-1, the J gene TRBJ2-3; possible D gene TRBD2, 5 bases. Trimming pared 0 bases from V and 1 base from J, leaving 8 bases between. CDR1 MNHNS and CDR2 SASEGT come from the germline V gene. The CDR3 length is 15 residues.

The chain is built from TRBV5-1 and TRBJ2-3, with 11 bases identical to TRBD2. Losses at the gene ends were 0 bases for V and 2 bases for J; bases not matched to a gene: 5. Germline loops: CDR1 SGHRS, CDR2 YFSETQ. The CDR3 runs to 17 residues. The CDR3 DNA sequence: TGCGCCAGCAGCTTGGGGTCTAGCGGGGGGAACACAGATACGCAGTATTTT. Protein sequence: CASSLGSSGGNTDTQYF.

The CDR3 loop reads CAISEAGVSSGNTIYF. CDR3 bases: TGTGCCATCAGTGAGGCAGGGGTTAGCTCTGGAAACACCATATATTTT. V usage is TRBV10-3 and J usage is TRBJ1-3, with a weak D call TRBD1 (6 bases). This CDR3 has 16 residues. The V end lost 2 bases, the J end lost 0 bases, and 11 bases lay between the germline ends. Germline CDR1 reads ENHRY; CDR2 reads SYGVKD.

The rearrangement uses TRBV27 and TRBJ1-1, with D hard to call. CDR1 is MNHEY and CDR2 is SMNVEV in the germline V gene (reference sequence). The CDR3 has 12 residues. Trimming pared 8 bases from V and 3 bases from J, leaving 10 bases between. CDR3 region: CASRLGDTEAFF. The CDR3 DNA reads TGTGCCAGCCGACTCGGCGACACTGAAGCTTTCTTT.

The chain recombines TRBV5-4 with TRBJ2-3; 10 positions match TRBD1. The V gene's germline CDR1 is SGHNT and CDR2 YYREEE (reference sequence). The CDR3 contains 15 residues. Trimming took 3 bases from V and 6 from J; bases not matched to a gene: 7. CDR3 sequence: CASSWTGTGDDTQYF. As DNA, the CDR3 is TGTGCCAGCAGCTGGACCGGGACAGGGGATGATACGCAGTATTTT.

The genes are TRBV11-2 and TRBJ1-1, with a weak D call TRBD1 (5 bases). The CDR3 has 15 residues. Trimming pared 1 base from V and 0 bases from J, leaving 9 bases between. The germline CDR1 and CDR2 sequences are SGHAT and FQNNGV. CDR3 sequence reads: CASSLVSGMNTEAFF. The CDR3 DNA reads as TGTGCCAGCAGCTTAGTCTCAGGGATGAACACTGAAGCTTTCTTT.

This clone was detected a few times. The V gene is TRBV7-2, the J gene TRBJ1-2; D uncertain. Trimming removed 5 bases from V and 8 bases from J, with 15 bases in between. Germline assignment: CDR1 SGHTA and CDR2 FQGNSA. The CDR3 has 13 amino acids. CDR3: CASSETFIRGYTF. In DNA form, the CDR3 reads TGTGCCAGCAGCGAAACTTTCATCCGCGGCTACACCTTC.

The CDR3 is CASEGGLAEWGDTQYF. CDR3 nucleotide sequence: TGTGCCAGCGAGGGGGGACTAGCCGAGTGGGGAGATACGCAGTATTTT. V gene TRBV7-2 combines with J gene TRBJ2-3; the match to TRBD2 covers 9 bases. The germline gives CDR1 SGHTA, CDR2 FQGNSA. CDR3 size: 16 residues. Trimming at V came to 8 bases and at J to 5 bases, leaving 14 bases not matched to a gene.

V and J are TRBV27 and TRBJ1-3, with D perhaps matching TRBD1 (6 bases). V lost 6 bases and J lost 1, with 16 bases in between. The CDR3 loop spans 16 amino acids. The V gene's germline CDR1 is MNHEY and CDR2 SMNVEV (reference sequence). CDR3 in DNA: TGTGCCAGCAGCCCCGGGCAGGGGTTATCTGGAAACACCATATATTTT. It specifies CASSPGQGLSGNTIYF.

V is TRBV7-3 and J is TRBJ2-7, with TRBD1 matching over 12 bases. The V segment lost 4 bases and the J segment 6 bases; nucleotides outside the gene matches: 4. The germline gives CDR1 SGHTA, CDR2 FQGTGA. This CDR3 has 14 amino acids. CDR3 DNA sequence: TGTGCCAGCAGCTCCGGGACAGGGGGCGTCGAGCAGTACTTC. Amino acid sequence: CASSSGTGGVEQYF.

V and J are TRBV7-3 and TRBJ2-1, with D unclear. The V gene's germline CDR1 is SGHTA and CDR2 FQGTGA. V was trimmed by 5 bases and J by 6 bases, leaving 8 bases between them. There are 12 residues in the CDR3. The DNA for the CDR3 is TGTGCCAGCAGCGACTCAAGCAATGAGCAGTTCTTC. Translating gives CASSDSSNEQFF.

CDR3 amino acids: CASSETGDWDIATNEKLFF. CDR3 nucleotides: TGCGCCAGCAGCGAGACAGGGGATTGGGATATTGCAACTAATGAAAAACTGTTTTTT. The genes are TRBV5-1 and TRBJ1-4; 8 bases are shared with TRBD1. With V trimmed by 4 bases and J by 0 bases, 14 bases remained unmatched. Germline CDR1 and CDR2: SGHRS and YFSETQ. CDR3 length equals 19 residues.

The chain recombines TRBV6-5 with TRBJ1-1; maybe TRBD1 (6 bases). Trimming took off 6 bases at V and 3 bases at J, with 11 bases between the two ends. Looked up from germline, CDR1 is MNHEY and CDR2 is SVGAGI. The CDR3 loop spans 13 amino acids. The CDR3 coding sequence is TGTGCCAGCAGAGCACAGGGTTACACTGAAGCTTTCTTT. Protein sequence: CASRAQGYTEAFF.

This clone came up once. The V gene is TRBV7-9, the J gene TRBJ2-7, with TRBD2 matching over 13 bases. The CDR3 extends over 17 amino acids. The V gene end was trimmed by 5 bases and the J gene end by 0 bases; junction bases not matched to a gene: 7. Germline CDR1 is SEHNR and CDR2 is FQNEAQ (reference sequence). The CDR3 here is CASSRRTSGGDSYEQYF. The CDR3 DNA reads TGTGCCAGCAGCCGTCGGACTAGCGGGGGTGACTCCTACGAGCAGTACTTC.

V is TRBV9 and J is TRBJ1-2; 10 bases are a match to TRBD1. With 4 bases clipped from V and 4 bases from J, the junction kept 10 bases outside the gene matches. CDR1 is SGDLS and CDR2 is YYNGEE in the germline V gene. The CDR3 loop spans 16 amino acids. The CDR3 DNA is TGTGCCAGCAGCCCCCGGGCCGGGACAGGGGTCTATGGCTACACCTTC. Translation gives CASSPRAGTGVYGYTF.

This rearrangement joins TRBV19 to TRBJ2-3; 15 nucleotides align to TRBD2. The CDR3 sequence is 15 residues long. Trimming cost V 7 bases and J 4 bases; bases outside gene matches: 3. Germline CDR1 reads LNHDA; CDR2 reads SQIVND (reference sequence). The CDR3 region is CASTRTSGGADTQYF. Written as DNA, the CDR3 is TGTGCCAGTACCCGGACTAGCGGGGGGGCAGATACGCAGTATTTT. The complete variable domain, with remaining parts taken from reference TRBV19 and TRBJ2-3, reads DGGITQSPKYLFRKEGQNVTLSCEQNLNHDAMYWYRQDPGQGLRLIYYSQIVNDFQKGDIAEGYSVSREKKESFPLTVTSAQKNPTAFYLCASTRTSGGADTQYFGPGTRLTVL.

The gene calls are TRBV5-1 and TRBJ1-2; 8 positions agree with TRBD1. The CDR3 is 14 residues long. Germline-derived CDR1 and CDR2 are SGHRS and YFSETQ. V gave up 6 bases and J gave up 2 bases; unmatched junction bases: 6. The CDR3 DNA follows: TGCGCCAGCAAAAAGGACAGGGTAAACTATGGCTACACCTTC. This translates into CASKKDRVNYGYTF.

This clone was counted a single time. The CDR3 loop is CAWSVGQTEAQHF. In DNA, the CDR3 is TGTGCCTGGAGTGTGGGGCAAACCGAGGCCCAGCATTTT. The V gene is TRBV30, the J gene TRBJ1-5, with D perhaps matching TRBD1 (5 bases). Trimming removed 0 bases from V and 11 bases from J, with 14 bases in between. Germline CDR1 reads GTSNPN; CDR2 reads SVGIG (reference sequence). This CDR3 contains 13 residues.

V is TRBV7-9 and J is TRBJ1-3, with TRBD1 as a possible D gene (6 bases). The CDR3 covers 14 residues. Germline loops: CDR1 SEHNR, CDR2 FQNEAQ (reference sequence). V was clipped by 5 bases and J by 0 bases, with 8 bases between them. This CDR3 reads CASSAQGSGNTIYF. CDR3 sequence (DNA): TGTGCCAGCAGCGCACAGGGCTCTGGAAACACCATATATTTT.

This sequence joins TRBV4-1 and TRBJ2-3; 9 nucleotides line up with TRBD2. The CDR3 extends over 16 amino acids. V shed 3 bases and J 14 bases; nucleotides not matched to a gene: 18. The germline CDR1 and CDR2 sequences are MGHRA and YSYEKL. The CDR3: CASSQGISSGATPGYF. The DNA for the CDR3 is TGCGCCAGCAGCCAGGGGATATCTAGCGGGGCCACCCCGGGGTATTTT.

The chain links TRBV5-6 to TRBJ2-5; D possibly corresponds to TRBD1 (5 bases). Germline CDR1 reads SGHDT; CDR2 reads YYEEEE. V lost 6 bases to trimming and J lost 4 bases, with 13 bases between them. The CDR3 covers 13 residues. Here the CDR3 reads CASTWQGGETQYF. As DNA, the CDR3 is TGTGCCAGCACCTGGCAGGGTGGAGAGACCCAGTACTTC.

The chain joins TRBV6-4 to TRBJ1-2, with D hard to call. Germline V gives CDR1 MRHNA, CDR2 SNTAGT. Trimming pared 6 bases from V and 3 bases from J, leaving 14 bases between. This CDR3 is built from 14 residues. DNA of the CDR3: TGTGCCAGCAGGCGAGGGCCTGGGGACTATGGCTACACCTTC. Translated, it gives CASRRGPGDYGYTF.

The rearrangement uses TRBV29-1 and TRBJ2-5; 9 bases map to TRBD1. V dropped 7 bases and J dropped 4; count of bases not matched to a gene: 10. This CDR3 is 14 amino acids long. Germline values: CDR1 SQVTM, CDR2 ANQGSEA. CDR3 nucleotide sequence: TGCAGCGCCGTGGGGCCGACAGGGGGAGAGACCCAGTACTTC. Protein sequence: CSAVGPTGGETQYF.